This T cell receptor (beta chain) came from a study of blood T cell repertoires in COVID-19. At the level of the study: COVID-19 samples, acute and convalescent, were from the United States, Italy and Spain.

The protocol was immunoSEQ multiplex PCR, while the TCRdb copy is restricted to in-frame clones and leaves out a portion. The table has roughly 140,000 clones, approximately 85% seen once. V gave up 4 bases and J gave up 6 bases; unmatched junction bases: 4. Per the germline V gene, CDR1 is SGHTA and CDR2 is FQGTGA. CDR3 length: 15 residues. This clonotype was sampled from a woman in her sixties with COVID-19, enrolled during active disease. The sample consisted of peripheral blood. The J gene is TRBJ2-1, the V gene TRBV7-3; 12 bases fit TRBD2. The DNA of the CDR3 is TGTGCCAGCAGCTCTCTAGCGGGGGGGAGCAATGAGCAGTTCTTC. Translation gives CASSSLAGGSNEQFF.